This section outlines one T cell receptor (beta chain) sequence together with its context. What it binds is not known. These data belong to a study of human T cells and chemical hapten exposure. Whole-study context: Scalp application of diphenylcyclopropenone was performed weekly in patients across the entire roughly 24-week study. Mostly female, the patients presented with alopecia areata, totalis or universalis.

The V and J ends lost 6 bases and 0 bases respectively, with 13 bases between them. Per the germline V gene, CDR1 is SGDLS and CDR2 is YYNGEE. The CDR3 covers 15 residues. Time point noted: pre-sensitization, week 0. Treatment defined: therapeutic diphenylcyclopropenone sensitization with weekly scalp DPC. The study, taken as a whole, reports: DPC sensitization did not alter TCRs above 1 in 1000 frequency. Donors in the study had alopecia, meaning their immune response may differ from healthy people's.

MiXCR was run by TCRdb on the RACE reads, yielding one entry per CDR3 protein. In the table there are roughly 380,000 distinct CDR3 sequences, roughly 5.3% of which are singletons. This clonotype was sampled from a woman in her forties or fifties with alopecia areata. Some clones in this sample may be carry-over from other donors' samples. V usage is TRBV9 and J usage is TRBJ1-5; D is ambiguous. The material was whole blood, obtained in connection with sensitization to the hapten diphenylcyclopropenone (DPC). The CDR3 DNA is TGTGCCAGCAAAGAGAGAGGGTGTAGCAATCAGCCCCAGCATTTT. Translated, it gives CASKERGCSNQPQHF.